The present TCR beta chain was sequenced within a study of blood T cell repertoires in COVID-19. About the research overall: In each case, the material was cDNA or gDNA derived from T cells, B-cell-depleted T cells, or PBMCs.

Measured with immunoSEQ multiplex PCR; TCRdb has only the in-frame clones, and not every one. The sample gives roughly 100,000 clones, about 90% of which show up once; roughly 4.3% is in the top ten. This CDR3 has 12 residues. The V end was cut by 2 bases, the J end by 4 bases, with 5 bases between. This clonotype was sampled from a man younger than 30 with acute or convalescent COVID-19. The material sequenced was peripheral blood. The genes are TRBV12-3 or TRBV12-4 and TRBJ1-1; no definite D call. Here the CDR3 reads CASSLSSTEAFF. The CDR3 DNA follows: TGTGCCAGCAGTTTATCTAGCACTGAAGCTTTCTTT.